This TCR beta chain was documented in a study of post-analysis software for immune sequencing data. Libraries were made from TCR beta cDNA, and they carried unique molecular identifiers. TCRdb processed the PCR reads anew with MiXCR; each CDR3 protein has one entry. The sample holds approximately 730,000 distinct CDR3 sequences, roughly 27% seen once. This clonotype came up many times. What it binds is not known. Losses at the gene ends were 6 bases for V and 4 bases for J; bases not matched to a gene: 2. Germline CDR1 and CDR2: LGHDT and YNNKEL (reference sequence). There are 12 residues in the CDR3. Findings and caveats of the study: TRBV5-6, TRBV5-1 and TRBV20-1 were among five TRBV segments more frequent in patients than controls.

The chain carries TRBV3-1 and TRBJ2-7; 8 nucleotides line up with TRBD1. Sample: blood. This clonotype was obtained from a girl aged 10-17 years with multiple sclerosis. CDR3 DNA sequence: TGTGCCAGCAGTCAGGGGGCGTACGAGCAGTACTTC. It codes for CASSQGAYEQYF.